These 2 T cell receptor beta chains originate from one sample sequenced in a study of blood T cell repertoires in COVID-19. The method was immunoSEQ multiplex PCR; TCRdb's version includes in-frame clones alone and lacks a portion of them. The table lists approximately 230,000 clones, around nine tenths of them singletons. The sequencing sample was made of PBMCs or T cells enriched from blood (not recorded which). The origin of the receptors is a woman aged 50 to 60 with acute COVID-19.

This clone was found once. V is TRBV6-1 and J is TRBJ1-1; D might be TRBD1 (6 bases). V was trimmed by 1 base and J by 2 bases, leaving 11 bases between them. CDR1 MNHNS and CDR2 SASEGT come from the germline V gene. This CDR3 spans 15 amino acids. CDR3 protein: CASSEVWGRNTEAFF. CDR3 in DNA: TGTGCCAGCAGTGAAGTGTGGGGGCGCAACACTGAAGCTTTCTTT.

The CDR3 sequence: CASSLPGLQETQYF. Written as DNA, the CDR3 is TGTGCCAGCAGCTTACCGGGATTACAAGAGACCCAGTACTTC. The J gene is TRBJ2-5, the V gene TRBV11-1, with a tentative D call TRBD2 (5 bases). The germline V gene encodes CDR1 SGHAT and CDR2 FQDESV (reference sequence). The V end was cut by 2 bases, the J end by 2 bases, with 9 bases between. CDR3 length: 14 residues.